A single sample is the source of the 12 T cell receptor beta chains below, sequenced in a study of vaccination and CD4 T cells after COVID-19. The antigens of these receptors remain unknown. Treatment described: 10-day PBMC culture with coronavirus spike peptide pools or control peptides (ViraFEST assay). The assay that was used to sequence DNA from cultured CD4+ T cells was the Oncomine TCR Beta short-read assay. From the PCR reads, TCRdb called clonotypes with MiXCR, one entry per CDR3 protein. The repertoire holds more than 15,000 distinct CDR3 sequences, with approximately 50% as singletons. Sequencing used cultured CD4+ T cells from blood, obtained after SARS-CoV-2 vaccination. These receptors all stem from a human donor with COVID-19.

This clonotype turned up a few times. In nucleotides, the CDR3 is TGTGCCAGTAGTCCACCCCTAGCGGTGACGCCCTACGAGCAGTACTTC. Its translation: CASSPPLAVTPYEQYF. The chain uses TRBV19 and TRBJ2-7; TRBD2 matches 7 bases. Germline trimming cut 5 bases from V and 2 bases from J; bases unmatched to any gene: 12. The CDR3 runs to 16 residues. Germline values: CDR1 LNHDA, CDR2 SQIVND (reference sequence). The full variable domain, rest sourced from reference TRBV19 and TRBJ2-7, is DGGITQSPKYLFRKEGQNVTLSCEQNLNHDAMYWYRQDPGQGLRLIYYSQIVNDFQKGDIAEGYSVSREKKESFPLTVTSAQKNPTAFYLCASSPPLAVTPYEQYFGPGTRLTVT.

With regard to this clonotype: A junction end diverges from the germline sequence, so it may reflect a read error. The gene calls are TRBV11-2 and TRBJ2-3, with TRBD2 identical over 8 bases. Germline V gene data show CDR1 as SGHAT and CDR2 as FQNNGV. CDR3 length: 12 amino acids. The DNA of the CDR3 is TGTGCCAGCAGGATCGGGGCGGGGGGAAAGGTTTTT. This sequence encodes CASRIGAGGKVF.

The chain joins TRBV29-1 to TRBJ2-5; D call uncertain. The germline V gene has CDR1 SQVTM and CDR2 ANQGSEA. CDR3 length equals 14 residues. Trimming took 4 bases from V and 5 from J, leaving 17 bases between them. CDR3 nucleotides: TGCAGCGTTGCAATTCCGGGCGTCCCTGAGACCCAGTACTTC. It encodes CSVAIPGVPETQYF.

The V call is TRBV30, the J call TRBJ1-2; 11 nucleotides align to TRBD1. This CDR3 region has 14 residues. J lost 5 bases, V lost 8 bases, and 10 bases had no gene match. Germline V lookup: CDR1 GTSNPN, CDR2 SVGIG (reference sequence). CDR3 bases: TGTGCCCACAACCGGGACAGGGGGTTGTATGGCTACACCTTC. Protein: CAHNRDRGLYGYTF.

The chain combines TRBV28 with TRBJ2-7; TRBD1 aligns across 7 bases. V shed 2 bases, J shed 3 bases, and the junction held 10 bases outside the gene matches. In germline, CDR1 is MDHEN, CDR2 SYDVKM. CDR3 length: 16 amino acids. CDR3 sequence reads: CASSLEGALLLYEQYF. The CDR3 nucleotides are TGTGCCAGCAGTTTAGAGGGGGCCCTTCTCCTCTACGAGCAGTACTTC.

The V gene is TRBV19, the J gene TRBJ1-3; D gene uncertain. V lost 3 bases, J lost 3 bases, and 9 bases lay in between. The CDR3 totals 14 residues. Per germline, CDR1 LNHDA and CDR2 SQIVND (reference sequence). The CDR3, as DNA: TGTGCCAGTAGTATCAAGCTTTTTGGAAACACCATATATTTT. It yields the protein CASSIKLFGNTIYF.

The chain joins TRBV11-1 to TRBJ1-1; D may be TRBD1 (5 bases). The CDR3 covers 14 residues. V dropped 5 bases and J dropped 2 bases, with 12 bases sitting between them. The germline V gene has CDR1 SGHAT and CDR2 FQDESV (reference sequence). CDR3 nucleotide sequence: TGTGCCAGCAGCGGGGACCTGATTAACACTGAAGCTTTCTTT. Protein sequence: CASSGDLINTEAFF.

The chain carries TRBV6-1 and TRBJ2-5, with a tentative D call TRBD2 (6 bases). Trimming removed 7 bases at V and 5 bases at J, with 14 bases between. In germline, CDR1 is MNHNS, CDR2 SASEGT. The CDR3 length is 13 residues. The CDR3 protein is CASTGPRGETQYF. The CDR3 DNA is TGTGCCAGCACCGGGCCCCGGGGGGAGACCCAGTACTTC.

The rearrangement links TRBV7-3 to TRBJ2-5; D is ambiguous. V was cut by 1 base and J by 1 base, with 4 bases left in between. This CDR3 has 13 amino acids. CDR1 and CDR2 (germline): SGHTA, FQGTGA. The DNA for the CDR3 is TGTGCCAGCAGCTTAAACCCCCAAGAGACCCAGTACTTC. Its translation is CASSLNPQETQYF.

The chain combines TRBV7-6 with TRBJ2-7; D ambiguous. The CDR3 totals 17 residues. Trimming removed 2 bases at V and 0 bases at J, with 17 bases between. Germline V CDR1 and CDR2: SGHVS, FNYEAQ. The CDR3, as DNA: TGTGCCAGCAGCTTACTGACCCCGGCGTTCGGCTCCTACGAGCAGTACTTC. The encoded protein is CASSLLTPAFGSYEQYF.

The CDR3 reads CASSSRQVPTDTQYF. The CDR3 DNA follows: TGTGCCAGCAGTTCACGACAGGTACCCACAGATACGCAGTATTTT. The J gene is TRBJ2-3, the V gene TRBV6-5; TRBD1 might be the D (6 bases). The CDR3 is made up of 15 amino acids. V shed 4 bases and J shed 2 bases, with 13 bases lying between them. The germline CDR1 and CDR2 sequences are MNHEY and SVGAGI.

The chain joins TRBV10-3 to TRBJ1-1; D unclear. This CDR3 has 14 amino acids. CDR1 ENHRY and CDR2 SYGVKD come from the germline V gene. The V end lost 7 bases, the J end lost 4 bases, and 16 bases lay between the germline ends. CDR3 loop: CAITPGSGFTEAFF. For the CDR3, the DNA is TGTGCCATCACTCCTGGGTCGGGTTTCACTGAAGCTTTCTTT.